The 13 T cell receptor beta chains presented below share a single source sample, sequenced in a study of sequential checkpoint blockade in melanoma. Noted treatment: randomized to nivolumab then ipilimumab (arm A) or the reverse (arm B). TCRdb's copy holds only in-frame clones and misses some; the assay was immunoSEQ multiplex PCR. Of 10,000 to 15,000 clones in the sample, roughly 81% were seen once. Sequencing used CD8+ T cells sorted from blood (inferred from file names), obtained from a patient given nivolumab and ipilimumab in sequence. Receptors originate from a human donor with melanoma.

The CDR3 DNA reads as TGTGCCAGCAGTTACGGGCAGGGGAGCGACGAGCAGTACTTC. Residues: CASSYGQGSDEQYF. This chain connects TRBV6-5 to TRBJ2-7, with a weak D call TRBD1 (6 bases). The V gene lost 2 bases and the J gene lost 5 bases, with 13 bases spanning the gap. The CDR3 runs 14 residues. Per germline, CDR1 MNHEY and CDR2 SVGAGI.

This clone was detected once. The V call is TRBV10-3, the J call TRBJ1-1; 7 bases map to TRBD1. J was trimmed by 8 bases and V by 2 bases; bases with no gene match: 2. The CDR3 covers 12 residues. Germline V gives CDR1 ENHRY, CDR2 SYGVKD. The CDR3: CAISEEDREAFF. As DNA, the CDR3 is TGTGCCATCAGTGAGGAGGACAGGGAAGCTTTCTTT.

V gene TRBV6-1 combines with J gene TRBJ2-3; unclear D gene. V gave up 2 bases and J gave up 0 bases, with 12 bases separating them. Germline V gene sequence: CDR1 MNHNS, CDR2 SASEGT. There are 16 residues in the CDR3. CDR3 amino acids: CASSEWAHDSTDTQYF. In DNA, the CDR3 is TGTGCCAGCAGTGAATGGGCCCACGATAGCACAGATACGCAGTATTTT.

The gene calls are TRBV11-2 and TRBJ2-7; 8 nucleotides align to TRBD2. The CDR3 covers 14 residues. V was clipped by 5 bases and J by 3 bases; unmatched bases: 6. Germline V CDR1 and CDR2: SGHAT, FQNNGV. CDR3 loop: CASSPGLAFYEQYF. DNA for the CDR3: TGTGCCAGCAGCCCCGGACTAGCCTTCTACGAGCAGTACTTC.

The chain carries TRBV30 and TRBJ2-1; the D is unclear. V gave up 3 bases and J gave up 0 bases, with 15 bases separating them. The germline V gene has CDR1 GTSNPN and CDR2 SVGIG (reference sequence). The length of the CDR3 is 16 residues. The CDR3 DNA sequence: TGTGCCTGGAGGAGCACGGCAGCGAGCTCCTACAATGAGCAGTTCTTC. Amino acids: CAWRSTAASSYNEQFF.

This rearrangement joins TRBV19 to TRBJ2-7; TRBD2 is a possible D gene (6 bases). This CDR3 contains 12 residues. The V and J ends lost 11 bases and 9 bases respectively, with 20 bases between them. Germline V gives CDR1 LNHDA, CDR2 SQIVND (reference sequence). For the CDR3, the DNA is TGTGCCGTCCGGGACTCCCAAAGGGCGCAGTACTTC. Translating gives CAVRDSQRAQYF. Based on the CDR3 plus reference TRBV19 and TRBJ2-7, the full variable domain is DGGITQSPKYLFRKEGQNVTLSCEQNLNHDAMYWYRQDPGQGLRLIYYSQIVNDFQKGDIAEGYSVSREKKESFPLTVTSAQKNPTAFYLCAVRDSQRAQYFGPGTRLTVT.

The chain couples TRBV19 to TRBJ1-1; no clear D gene. The CDR3 runs 12 residues. Germline V gene sequence: CDR1 LNHDA, CDR2 SQIVND (reference sequence). Trimming took off 3 bases at V and 5 bases at J, with 7 bases between the two ends. The CDR3 here is CASSMRWTEAFF. As DNA, the CDR3 is TGTGCCAGTAGTATGAGGTGGACTGAAGCTTTCTTT.

This clone was seen just once. The rearrangement links TRBV27 to TRBJ2-3; 11 nucleotides align to TRBD1. The V and J ends lost 6 bases and 4 bases, in that order; junction bases with no gene match: 9. CDR1 is MNHEY, CDR2 SMNVEV, per germline (reference sequence). The CDR3 contains 16 residues. The DNA for the CDR3 is TGTGCCAGCAGCCTTCCGGGACAGGGGGTGGCAGATACGCAGTATTTT. Its protein product is CASSLPGQGVADTQYF.

CDR3: CASSLARVLSSYEQYF. CDR3 sequence (DNA): TGTGCCAGCAGTTTAGCCCGGGTCTTGAGCTCCTACGAGCAGTACTTC. J is TRBJ2-5 and V is TRBV28; D is uncertain. The J call is doubtful: the DNA matches TRBJ2-7 better. The CDR3 runs to 16 residues. Germline CDR1 is MDHEN and CDR2 is SYDVKM.

The chain combines TRBV27 with TRBJ2-1, with 12 nucleotides matching TRBD2. The CDR3 contains 14 residues. The junction had 10 bases not matched to a gene; V was cut back by 3 bases and J by 16 bases. Germline V gene lookup returns CDR1 MNHEY and CDR2 SMNVEV (reference sequence). The CDR3 DNA reads TGTGCCAGCAGTTTTGGGTTCCTAGCGGGAGGGCTATTCTTC. Translated, it gives CASSFGFLAGGLFF.

The chain links TRBV6-5 to TRBJ1-1; TRBD1 matches at 11 bases. Germline CDR1 MNHEY, CDR2 SVGAGI. J gave up 2 bases and V 6 bases, and 5 bases lay outside the gene matches. There are 15 residues in the CDR3. The CDR3 protein is CASRPGTGGNTEAFF. Here the CDR3 DNA reads TGTGCCAGCAGACCCGGGACAGGGGGTAACACTGAAGCTTTCTTT.

The gene calls are TRBV6-4 and TRBJ1-4; 10 bases are shared with TRBD1. CDR1 is MRHNA and CDR2 is SNTAGT in the germline V gene. This CDR3 has 23 amino acids. The trim removed 0 bases at V and 3 bases at J, leaving 22 bases unmatched. The CDR3 is CASSDSSEPTRDRGGSANEKLFF. In nucleotides, the CDR3 is TGTGCCAGCAGTGACTCGAGCGAGCCGACCCGGGACAGGGGAGGCTCAGCTAATGAAAAACTGTTTTTT.

V usage is TRBV11-3 and J usage is TRBJ2-7; D is unclear. This CDR3 contains 14 residues. Germline CDR1 is SGHNT and CDR2 is YENEEA. Trimming removed 5 bases from V and 3 bases from J, with 14 bases in between. The CDR3 DNA is TGTGCCAGCAGCCTTGAGGTAGTGGGCTACGAGCAGTACTTC. Translated, it gives CASSLEVVGYEQYF.